A selection of T cell receptor beta chains follows, all from one sample in a study of T cells in Graves' hyperthyroidism and ophthalmopathy. MiXCR, applied by TCRdb to the multiplex PCR reads, yields one record per CDR3 protein. This table has approximately 870,000 distinct CDR3 sequences, roughly 37% appearing once. The material sequenced was blood. The source is a man younger than 30 with Graves' hyperthyroidism. The CDR3 runs from the conserved cysteine through the conserved F or W. The order of the fields is D gene, clone size, J gene, V gene, CDR3 DNA, CDR3 protein. D genes are given only for firm matches. For some rows the clone size is stated as once, few or many, or as a class when expanded; others skip it.

NA | few | TRBJ2-7 | TRBV6-5 | TGTGCCAGCAGTGCTCACAGGGAGGACGAGCAGTACTTC | CASSAHREDEQYF
NA | many | TRBJ2-6 | TRBV5-1 | TGCGCCAGCAGCTTGGACCCACGCTCTGGGGCCAACGTCCTGACTTTC | CASSLDPRSGANVLTF
NA | many | TRBJ2-2 | TRBV15 | TGTGCCACCAGCAGAGATAGGGGCAGCTTCAACACCGGGGAGCTGTTTTTT | CATSRDRGSFNTGELFF
NA | few | TRBJ2-7 | TRBV12-3/TRBV12-4 | TGTGCCAGCAGCCAGGGACACTCCAGCTCCTACGAGCAGTACTTC | CASSQGHSSSYEQYF
NA | many | TRBJ1-2 | TRBV29-1 | TGCAGCGTTGAAGATGAGGGCTATGGCTACACCTTC | CSVEDEGYGYTF
NA | NA | TRBJ1-2 | TRBV20-1 | TGCAGTGCTTTCGTTTCCCGGACGAACTATGGCTACACCTTC | CSAFVSRTNYGYTF
NA | few | TRBJ1-1 | TRBV6-5 | TGTGCCAGCAGTTACGGGGGGTCGCGAAACACTGAAGCTTTCTTT | CASSYGGSRNTEAFF
NA | NA | TRBJ1-1 | TRBV12-3/TRBV12-4 | TGTGCCAGCAGCATGCTCGGACACCTGGACACTGAAGCTTTCTTT | CASSMLGHLDTEAFF
NA | few | TRBJ1-1 | TRBV7-9 | TGTGCCAGCAGCTTAGCGAAGACAGTGAACACTGAAGCTTTCTTT | CASSLAKTVNTEAFF
NA | many | TRBJ1-5 | TRBV2 | TGTGCCAGCCGGGCAGATAGCAATCAGCCCCAGCATTTT | CASRADSNQPQHF